These 22 T cell receptor beta chains were sequenced from one sample in a study of tissue T cells after allogeneic stem cell transplantation. The assay was immunoSEQ multiplex PCR, and TCRdb's table has in-frame clones only and misses some. In the table there are more than 45,000 clones, over 70% of which are singletons. The sequenced sample consisted of sorted cells pooled from one or two spleens. These receptors originate from a pool of C57BL/6 mice in good health.

Points on this clone: Gene names denote mouse genes. The read halts 1 residue ahead of the CDR3 end, with the missing end drawn from the germline J gene. The V call is TRBV13-1, the J call TRBJ1-1; 7 positions agree with TRBD1. With V trimmed by 6 bases and J by 0 bases, 5 bases remained unmatched. Per germline, CDR1 NSHNY and CDR2 SYGAGN. This CDR3 has 14 residues. The CDR3 bases that were read are TGTGCCAGCAACACCGGGACAGCAAACACAGAAGTCTTC. Translated, it gives CASNTGTANTEVF. The entire CDR3 is CASNTGTANTEVFF.

A word on this clone: All gene names here are mouse names. The sequence runs out 1 residue before the end of the CDR3; the remainder is reconstructed from the germline J gene. The gene calls are TRBV20 and TRBJ1-3, with no clear D. In germline, CDR1 is GFQATS, CDR2 STVNSAI. The CDR3 covers 12 residues. V was cut by 3 bases and J by 1 base, with 4 bases left in between. The CDR3 bases that were read are TGTGGTGCTAGCATGTCTGGAAATACGCTCTAT. It encodes CGASMSGNTLY. The full CDR3 reads CGASMSGNTLYF.

Remarks on this clone: The listed genes are named as in mouse. Coverage ceases 1 residue before the CDR3 finishes, and the germline J gene fills in the end. This chain connects TRBV24 to TRBJ1-1, with 9 bases identical to TRBD1. The V gene's germline CDR1 is KGHTA and CDR2 FRNEEI. CDR3 size: 14 residues. The junction had 0 bases not matched to a gene; V was cut back by 4 bases and J by 0 bases. The CDR3 loop is CASSRDRANTEVFF. The part of the CDR3 DNA that was read is TGTGCCAGCAGTCGGGACAGGGCAAACACAGAAGTCTTC.

Concerning this clone itself: The genes and germline here are from mouse. The sequenced fragment ends 1 residue before the CDR3 boundary, so the rest is inferred from the germline J gene. The rearrangement links TRBV13-2 to TRBJ2-7; TRBD2 matches at 10 bases. Trimming took 0 bases from V and 2 from J; bases not matched to a gene: 5. From germline, CDR1 is NNHNN and CDR2 SYGAGS (reference sequence). CDR3 length: 16 residues. CDR3 bases read: TGTGCCAGCGGTGATGGACTGGGGGGCCCTACCTATGAACAGTAC. Protein: CASGDGLGGPTYEQY. The full CDR3 sequence reads CASGDGLGGPTYEQYF.

This clone was observed a single time. These gene names are mouse names. From the germline J gene comes the end of the CDR3, since the read stops 1 residue before it. This rearrangement joins TRBV13-2 to TRBJ1-1; TRBD1 matches 9 bases. CDR3 length: 15 residues. Germline CDR1 reads NNHNN; CDR2 reads SYGAGS (reference sequence). Losses at the gene ends were 0 bases for V and 3 bases for J; bases not matched to a gene: 3. This CDR3 is CASGDGTGGDTEVFF. The covered CDR3 bases are TGTGCCAGCGGTGATGGAACAGGGGGCGACACAGAAGTCTTC.

About this clone itself: Each gene name is a mouse one. With the read ending 1 residue before the CDR3 end, the germline J gene is used to fill in that end. J is TRBJ2-3 and V is TRBV3; the D is unclear. Germline CDR1 reads SNHLY; CDR2 reads FYNGKV (reference sequence). V lost 1 base and J 0 bases, leaving 5 bases between the germline ends. The CDR3 consists of 14 residues. The CDR3 DNA, read in part, is TGTGCCAGCAGCTTAGGTCTTAGTGCAGAAACGCTGTAT. Protein product: CASSLGLSAETLY. The whole CDR3 sequence is CASSLGLSAETLYF.

As for this clone: Mouse germline and gene names are used. The sequence runs out 1 residue before the end of the CDR3; the remainder is reconstructed from the germline J gene. The rearrangement joins TRBV20 to TRBJ2-4; TRBD1 is a possible D gene (6 bases). V lost 5 bases to trimming and J lost 0 bases, with 12 bases between them. The CDR3 consists of 14 residues. Germline V gene data show CDR1 as GFQATS and CDR2 as STVNSAI. The CDR3 protein is CGALQGSSQNTLYF. CDR3 DNA (partial): TGTGGTGCTCTACAGGGATCTAGTCAAAACACCTTGTAC.

To note about this clone: Each gene name is a mouse one. The CDR3 end falls 1 residue outside the read, so it is completed with the germline J gene. This chain links TRBV31 with TRBJ2-7; 7 bases agree with TRBD2. V lost 0 bases and J lost 5; bases outside the gene matches: 4. CDR3 length: 13 amino acids. Germline V CDR1 and CDR2: GKSSPN, SITVG. The covered CDR3 bases are TGTGCCTGGAGTCTAGCGGGGGGGGATGAACAGTAC. This codes for CAWSLAGGDEQY. The CDR3 in its entirety is CAWSLAGGDEQYF.

A remark on this clone: The germline and genes are mouse ones. The CDR3 end is not reached by the read, which stops 1 residue before it; the germline J gene fills it in. The V gene is TRBV3, the J gene TRBJ1-4, with TRBD1 identical over 9 bases. The CDR3 is 15 residues long. Germline V gene lookup returns CDR1 SNHLY and CDR2 FYNGKV (reference sequence). Trimming cost V 6 bases and J 0 bases; bases outside gene matches: 2. The CDR3: CASSRQGVSNERLFF. Incomplete CDR3 DNA: TGTGCCAGCAGTCGACAGGGGGTTTCCAACGAAAGATTATTT.

Turning to this clone: Gene names follow the mouse nomenclature. The read stops 1 residue short of the end of the CDR3; the missing end is completed from the germline J gene. The chain is built from TRBV13-2 and TRBJ2-3, with 8 bases lining up with TRBD2. Germline V CDR1 and CDR2: NNHNN, SYGAGS (reference sequence). With V trimmed by 0 bases and J by 1 base, 1 base remained unmatched. This CDR3 contains 15 residues. The CDR3 bases that were read are TGTGCCAGCGGTGATGGGGGGGGCCGTGCAGAAACGCTGTAT. Amino acids: CASGDGGGRAETLY. Given in full, the CDR3 is CASGDGGGRAETLYF.

Comment on this clone: The germline and genes are mouse ones. Read sequence stops 1 residue before the CDR3 end, and the germline J gene provides the missing end. The genes are TRBV13-1 and TRBJ1-5; 11 bases are shared with TRBD1. The CDR3 spans 15 residues. J lost 2 bases, V lost 3 bases, and 1 base had no gene match. Per the germline V gene, CDR1 is NSHNY and CDR2 is SYGAGN. The covered CDR3 bases are TGTGCCAGCAGTGGGGGACAGGGGGACAACCAGGCTCCGCTT. It encodes CASSGGQGDNQAPL. The whole CDR3 protein is CASSGGQGDNQAPLF.

A note on this clone: Gene and germline names: mouse. The missing CDR3 end, 1 residue past where the read stops, is filled in from the germline J gene. This rearrangement joins TRBV31 to TRBJ1-1, with D hard to call. The V gene's germline CDR1 is GKSSPN and CDR2 SITVG. V lost 2 bases to trimming and J lost 0 bases, with 10 bases between them. The CDR3 length is 14 residues. This CDR3 is CAWSNRTTNTEVFF. The part of the CDR3 DNA that was read is TGTGCCTGGAGTAACAGAACTACAAACACAGAAGTCTTC.

Notes on this clone: The listed genes are named as in mouse. The read ends 1 residue early relative to the CDR3; the germline J gene fills the gap. The chain uses TRBV26 and TRBJ2-1, with 8 bases matching TRBD1. This CDR3 is 13 amino acids long. Germline CDR1 reads KGHPV; CDR2 reads FQNQEV (reference sequence). The V gene end was trimmed by 5 bases and the J gene end by 4 bases; junction bases not matched to a gene: 1. This CDR3 is CASSTGGYAEQFF. The sequenced CDR3 bases are TGTGCCAGCAGTACAGGGGGATATGCTGAGCAGTTC. Complete variable domain (other parts from reference TRBV26 and TRBJ2-1): NSKVIQTPRYLVKGQGQKAKMRCIPEKGHPVVFWYQQNKNNEFKFLINFQNQEVLQQIDMTEKRFSAECPSNSPCSLEIQSSEAGDSALYLCASSTGGYAEQFFGPGTRLTVL.

This clone was counted between two and nine times. Mouse gene names apply. Coverage ceases 1 residue before the CDR3 finishes, and the germline J gene fills in the end. The rearrangement joins TRBV15 to TRBJ2-7; no clear D. CDR3 size: 11 residues. Trimming took 0 bases from V and 7 from J, leaving 4 bases between them. CDR1 is SGHND, CDR2 FRSKSL, per germline. CDR3 sequence: CASSLAGEQYF. The DNA read from the CDR3 is TGTGCCAGCAGTTTAGCCGGGGAACAGTAC.

Concerning this clone itself: Here the gene names and germline are mouse. The CDR3 goes on 1 residue after the read ends, and that part is filled in from the germline J gene. The chain combines TRBV31 with TRBJ2-1, with a weak D call TRBD1 (6 bases). Looked up from germline, CDR1 is GKSSPN and CDR2 is SITVG. The V end was cut by 3 bases, the J end by 4 bases, with 10 bases between. The CDR3 length is 13 residues. The CDR3 sequence: CAWSPGHYAEQFF. The CDR3 DNA, read in part, is TGTGCCTGGAGCCCGGGACATTATGCTGAGCAGTTC.

This clone was detected once. These gene names are mouse names. The CDR3 is cut off 1 residue early in the read; its end comes from the germline J gene. This sequence joins TRBV13-3 and TRBJ2-2; 13 bases map to TRBD2. The CDR3 length is 18 residues. Germline V gives CDR1 NNHDY, CDR2 SYVADS. Trimming removed 0 bases from V and 4 bases from J; junction bases left unmatched: 6. This chain's CDR3 is CASSDADWGGAVTGQLYF. The CDR3 bases that were read are TGTGCCAGCAGTGATGCGGACTGGGGGGGCGCCGTCACCGGGCAGCTCTAC.

Points on this clone: The gene names given are mouse names. The read ends 1 residue shy of where the CDR3 ends; the end is completed using the germline J gene. This chain joins TRBV24 and TRBJ1-4, with 8 bases matching TRBD1. With V trimmed by 2 bases and J by 6 bases, 2 bases remained unmatched. The CDR3 runs 14 residues. Germline V gene lookup returns CDR1 KGHTA and CDR2 FRNEEI. The CDR3 is CASSLGQGDERLFF. The CDR3 DNA, read in part, is TGTGCCAGCAGTCTGGGACAGGGAGACGAAAGATTATTT.

Details on this clone: Gene names and germline refer to mouse. The read halts 1 residue ahead of the CDR3 end, with the missing end drawn from the germline J gene. The rearrangement links TRBV13-2 to TRBJ1-6, with D possibly matching TRBD1 (6 bases). TRBJ1-6 is assigned to the ORF class and has an uncertain function. V lost 5 bases and J 3 bases, leaving 9 bases between the germline ends. CDR1 is NNHNN and CDR2 is SYGAGS in the germline V gene (reference sequence). The CDR3 spans 14 residues. CDR3 residues: CASGDRNYNSPLYF. CDR3 bases read: TGTGCCAGCGGGGACAGAAACTATAATTCGCCCCTCTAC.

To note about this clone: Any gene name here is a mouse gene name. Coverage ceases 1 residue before the CDR3 finishes, and the germline J gene fills in the end. The V gene is TRBV5, the J gene TRBJ1-5; D is possibly TRBD1 (6 bases). V lost 0 bases and J 3 bases, leaving 15 bases between the germline ends. This CDR3 spans 17 amino acids. Germline V gene data show CDR1 as LGHNA and CDR2 as YNLKQL (reference sequence). The CDR3 region is CASSQERGGAGNQAPLF. Partial CDR3 DNA: TGTGCCAGCAGCCAAGAGAGGGGGGGCGCGGGCAACCAGGCTCCGCTT.

As concerns this clone: Genes and germline come from the mouse. The CDR3 goes on 1 residue after the read ends, and that part is filled in from the germline J gene. The chain carries TRBV13-2 and TRBJ1-4; 9 bases are shared with TRBD1. The ends lost 5 bases at V and 4 bases at J; junction bases unmatched: 9. This CDR3 comprises 16 residues. Germline CDR1 is NNHNN and CDR2 is SYGAGS (reference sequence). This CDR3 is CASGSPGQGDNERLFF. The DNA read from the CDR3 is TGTGCCAGCGGGTCACCGGGACAGGGAGACAACGAAAGATTATTT.

Points on this clone: Any gene name here is a mouse gene name. Read coverage stops 1 residue before the CDR3 terminus; the germline J gene supplies the remainder. V usage is TRBV13-1 and J usage is TRBJ1-2; D remains ambiguous. V lost 2 bases and J lost 1, with 6 bases in between. The CDR3 covers 13 residues. CDR1 is NSHNY, CDR2 SYGAGN, per germline. The CDR3 region is CASSDSLNSDYTF. The CDR3 DNA, read in part, is TGTGCCAGCAGTGACAGCCTAAACTCCGACTACACC.

On this clone: Here the gene names and germline are mouse. The part of the CDR3 DNA that was read is TGTGCCAGCAGTCTGTCGAAACAGGGCAACACCTTGTAC. It translates to CASSLSKQGNTLY. In full, the CDR3 is CASSLSKQGNTLYF. The genes are TRBV26 and TRBJ2-4; D may be TRBD1 (6 bases). The read ends 1 residue early relative to the CDR3; the germline J gene fills the gap. This CDR3 comprises 14 residues. Germline assignment: CDR1 KGHPV and CDR2 FQNQEV (reference sequence). V lost 0 bases and J 6 bases, leaving 10 bases between the germline ends.